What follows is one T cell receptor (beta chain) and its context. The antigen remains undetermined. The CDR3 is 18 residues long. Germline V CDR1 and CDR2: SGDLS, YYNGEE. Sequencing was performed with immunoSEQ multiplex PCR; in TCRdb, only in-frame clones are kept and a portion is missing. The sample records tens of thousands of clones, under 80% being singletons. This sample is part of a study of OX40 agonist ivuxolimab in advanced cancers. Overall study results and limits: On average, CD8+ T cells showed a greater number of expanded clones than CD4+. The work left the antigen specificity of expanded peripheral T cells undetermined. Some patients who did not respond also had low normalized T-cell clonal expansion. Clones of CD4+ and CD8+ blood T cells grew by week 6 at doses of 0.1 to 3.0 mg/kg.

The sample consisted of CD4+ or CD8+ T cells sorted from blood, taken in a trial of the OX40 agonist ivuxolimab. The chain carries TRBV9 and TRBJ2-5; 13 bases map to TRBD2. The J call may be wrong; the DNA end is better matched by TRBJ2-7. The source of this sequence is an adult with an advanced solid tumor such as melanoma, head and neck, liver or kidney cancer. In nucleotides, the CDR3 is TGTGCCAGCAGCGCCCGACAACCGGGACTAGCGGGAAGGTACGAGCAGTACTTC. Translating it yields CASSARQPGLAGRYEQYF.